The source of this T cell receptor (beta chain) is a study of T-cell memory formation after mild COVID-19 (dated by TCRdb to the early 2020s). Study-wide context: TCR sequence clusters from the two donors were largely donor specific. In a couple of donors, T-cell clones that expanded and contracted after mild COVID-19 were tracked by sequencing TCRalpha and TCRbeta repertoires over time. Two young, previously healthy adult volunteers, one female and one male, were included in the cohort.

The paper as a whole reports these results and caveats: Balanced CD4/CD8 phenotypes were observed for clones contracting from day 15 to 85, whereas a bias towards CD4+ was observed for a second wave of clones expanding from day 15 to 37. Some responding clones were found in pre-infection memory, which suggests that pre-existing cross-reactive memory T cells took part in the SARS-CoV-2 response. The study included only a couple of mild cases, and larger cohorts that include severe cases with pre-infection samples were judged to be necessary. SARS-CoV-2 specificity of the second-wave clones peaking on day 37 was not confirmed. Contracting CD4+ clones turned up mainly in the CM and EM memory subsets, whereas EMRA was where CD8+ clones were enriched.

The sequencing machine was an Illumina NovaSeq 6000. Using 5'RACE with constant-segment primers, TCRalpha and TCRbeta cDNA libraries were constructed, with sample barcodes and unique molecular identifiers added in the process. Trizol reagent was used to extract RNA from every sample. Libraries were amplified in two PCR steps, with a second sample barcode and Illumina TruSeq adapters added in the second step. Libraries were sequenced on an Illumina NovaSeq with 2 x 150 bp paired-end reads. The authors processed their data as follows. Reads were demultiplexed and collapsed into UMI-guided consensus sequences with migec v1.2.7. Using mixcr v2.1.11, the UMI consensuses were aligned to TRA and TRB V and J templates and assembled into clonotypes. A clonotype was counted as expanded or contracted only if both edgeR and NoisET called the change significant, with noise models trained on biological replicates. For edgeR calls, the cutoffs were a false discovery rate-adjusted p below 0.01 and a log2 fold-change threshold of 1. As an exploratory analysis of dynamics, max-normalized trajectories of the 1000 most abundant clonotypes were examined with PCA combined with hierarchical clustering. The CD4 or CD8 phenotype of responding clones was assigned using the separately sequenced CD4+ and CD8+ repertoires. TCRdb reanalyzed the raw reads on its own, using fastp at Q25 for trimming and MiXCR for clone calling, and kept in-frame beta chains. Duplicate CDR3 protein sequences are folded into a single record with the most common DNA and genes. For this entry, the V and J calls and clone size follow TCRdb and not the study's own pipeline. Across this sample there are about 140,000 distinct CDR3 sequences, with more than 13% seen only once. The top ten hold 25% to 30% of the sample.

CDR1 SEHNR and CDR2 FQNEAQ are derived from the germline V gene (reference sequence). V is reduced by 3 bases and J by 6 bases, leaving a spacing of 16 bases between them. The CDR3, from cysteine to phenylalanine, totals 15 residues. Kept here is only the CDR3 DNA, which spans 45 bases and is read in frame from base 1. Ficoll-Paque density gradient centrifugation was the method used to isolate PBMCs. In this sample, this clonotype turned up a few times. Its antigen is not yet known. Base qualities are not recorded, but no much larger clone differs from it by a single base. This clonotype was sampled from an adult woman who had mild COVID-19 (a few samples of this study predate the infection). The sample titles of this study are shuffled in the database, so cell type and time point are left out; the donor was told from shared clones. The chain is made from TRBV7-9 and TRBJ2-3; tentative D gene TRBD1, with 6 bases matching. The sequencing input was PBMCs or a T cell subset sorted from them (not recorded which). The sequenced DNA: TGTGCCAGCAGCTTTGAAGGACAGTACTTGGATACGCAGTATTTT. Its translation is CASSFEGQYLDTQYF. With all but the CDR3 taken from the reference TRBV7-9 and TRBJ2-3 genes, the full variable domain is: DTGVSQNPRHKITKRGQNVTFRCDPISEHNRLYWYRQTLGQGPEFLTYFQNEAQLEKSRLLSDRFSAERPKGSFSTLEIQRTEQGDSAMYLCASSFEGQYLDTQYFGPGTRLTVL.